This T cell receptor (beta chain) was sequenced for a study of cytomegalovirus exposure and HLA in healthy donors. Trimming stripped 5 bases from V and 2 bases from J, with 13 bases between. This CDR3 is built from 15 residues. CDR1 SGHTA and CDR2 FQGNSA come from the germline V gene. This PCR relied on a set of 60 Vbeta primers and 13 Jbeta primers. The data were produced by immunoSEQ multiplex PCR, yet TCRdb's version contains in-frame clones alone and is incomplete. Here the sample spans around 200,000 clones, roughly 85% being singletons. Sequenced: PBMCs. The chain combines TRBV7-2 with TRBJ1-5, with D hard to call. This receptor was obtained from a woman aged 30 to 39 in good health and CMV-seropositive. The DNA for the CDR3 is TGTGCCAGCAGCCTAGGTGACACGGGCAATCAGCCCCAGCATTTT. It yields the protein CASSLGDTGNQPQHF.